One and the same sample provided the 21 T cell receptor beta chains below, sequenced in a study of cytomegalovirus exposure and HLA in healthy donors. The PCR ran on 60 Vbeta and 13 Jbeta primers. The data were produced by immunoSEQ multiplex PCR, yet TCRdb's version contains in-frame clones alone and is incomplete. The profile shows around 170,000 clones, 77% of them singletons. What was sequenced was PBMCs. All receptors derive from a man aged 18 to 29 in good health and CMV-seronegative.

This chain uses TRBV2 with TRBJ1-1; D call uncertain. V was shortened by 9 bases and J by 1 base, with 15 bases between the two germline ends. This CDR3 is built from 14 residues. CDR1 and CDR2 from the germline V gene are SNHLY and FYNNEI. CDR3 region: CARGRAGTNTEAFF. In DNA form, the CDR3 reads TGTGCCAGAGGGCGGGCGGGCACGAACACTGAAGCTTTCTTT.

The chain carries TRBV27 and TRBJ1-5; no definite D call. This CDR3 is 13 amino acids long. Germline values: CDR1 MNHEY, CDR2 SMNVEV (reference sequence). Deletions cut 6 bases from V and 1 base from J, with 7 bases between. In nucleotides, the CDR3 is TGTGCCAGCAGCCCACAGAGCAATCAGCCCCAGCATTTT. This encodes CASSPQSNQPQHF.

This clone was seen only a few times. The V gene is TRBV7-2, the J gene TRBJ2-2; perhaps TRBD2 as D (6 bases). This CDR3 spans 13 amino acids. V dropped 5 bases and J dropped 6 bases, with 10 bases sitting between them. CDR1 and CDR2 from the germline V gene are SGHTA and FQGNSA. The CDR3 loop reads CASSPRGSGELFF. CDR3 bases: TGTGCCAGCAGCCCCCGGGGGTCCGGGGAGCTGTTTTTT.

The chain joins TRBV27 to TRBJ2-3; 8 bases align to TRBD2. Trimming cost V 5 bases and J 1 base; bases outside gene matches: 8. The CDR3 totals 16 residues. CDR1 is MNHEY and CDR2 is SMNVEV in the germline V gene (reference sequence). The CDR3 reads CASSPWGAGGTDTQYF. CDR3 DNA sequence: TGTGCCAGCAGTCCCTGGGGAGCGGGGGGCACAGATACGCAGTATTTT.

The CDR3 loop reads CASRGGAGSYNEQFF. The CDR3 DNA sequence: TGTGCCAGCAGGGGGGGGGCGGGCTCCTACAATGAGCAGTTCTTC. V is TRBV13 and J is TRBJ2-1; D is perhaps TRBD2 (7 bases). Germline loops: CDR1 PRHDT, CDR2 FYEKMQ (reference sequence). The CDR3 spans 15 residues. V lost 6 bases and J lost 0, with 12 bases in between.

This chain links TRBV2 with TRBJ2-7, with D possibly being TRBD2 (7 bases). In germline, CDR1 is SNHLY, CDR2 FYNNEI. The CDR3 has 13 amino acids. The V and J ends lost 7 bases and 3 bases respectively, with 13 bases between them. The CDR3 reads CASIEGGHYEQYF. The CDR3 DNA sequence: TGTGCCAGCATCGAGGGGGGGCACTACGAGCAGTACTTC.

V and J are TRBV7-3 and TRBJ2-2; 12 nucleotides agree with TRBD2. The CDR3 consists of 17 residues. The germline CDR1 and CDR2 sequences are SGHTA and FQGTGA. J lost 7 bases, V lost 2 bases, and 8 bases had no gene match. CDR3 in amino acids: CASSLQASGRANGELFF. The CDR3 DNA is TGTGCCAGCAGCTTACAGGCTAGCGGGAGGGCCAACGGGGAGCTGTTTTTT. Full variable domain (rest looked up from reference TRBV7-3 and TRBJ2-2): GAGVSQTPSNKVTEKGKYVELRCDPISGHTALYWYRQSLGQGPEFLIYFQGTGAADDSGLPNDRFFAVRPEGSVSTLKIQRTERGDSAVYLCASSLQASGRANGELFFGEGSRLTVL.

This clone came up a few times. The V call is TRBV7-8, the J call TRBJ2-5; no reliable D call. V was clipped by 5 bases and J by 1 base, with 11 bases between them. There are 14 residues in the CDR3. CDR1 and CDR2 from the germline V gene are SGHVS and FQNEAQ. DNA for the CDR3: TGTGCCAGCAGCCCCACGAGAGTCCAAGAGACCCAGTACTTC. Protein product: CASSPTRVQETQYF. The variable domain in full, completed from reference TRBV7-8 and TRBJ2-5, reads GAGVSQSPRYKVAKRGQDVALRCDPISGHVSLFWYQQALGQGPEFLTYFQNEAQLDKSGLPSDRFFAERPEGSVSTLKIQRTQQEDSAVYLCASSPTRVQETQYFGPGTRLLVL.

The CDR3 loop reads CASSLGTGDTGELFF. CDR3 nucleotides: TGCGCCAGCAGCTTGGGGACAGGGGACACCGGGGAGCTGTTTTTT. The chain uses TRBV5-1 and TRBJ2-2; 9 bases map to TRBD1. Germline V gives CDR1 SGHRS, CDR2 YFSETQ. With 0 bases clipped from V and 3 bases from J, the junction kept 0 bases outside the gene matches. This CDR3 contains 15 residues.

J is TRBJ1-2 and V is TRBV4-3; D gene ambiguous. With 2 bases removed from V and 0 bases from J, the gap between germline ends came to 13 bases. Germline values: CDR1 LGHNA, CDR2 YSLEER. There are 16 residues in the CDR3. CDR3 sequence reads: CASSQKSTGSNYGYTF. The DNA of the CDR3 is TGCGCCAGCAGCCAAAAATCGACTGGATCTAACTATGGCTACACCTTC.

The chain couples TRBV5-6 to TRBJ2-1; 7 bases fit TRBD1. The CDR3 is 14 residues long. V was clipped by 0 bases and J by 4 bases; unmatched bases: 1. Germline CDR1 reads SGHDT; CDR2 reads YYEEEE. CDR3 protein: CASSLGQGYNEQFF. Written as DNA, the CDR3 is TGTGCCAGCAGCTTGGGACAGGGATACAATGAGCAGTTCTTC.

The chain carries TRBV4-1 and TRBJ2-5; D remains ambiguous. Germline CDR1 MGHRA, CDR2 YSYEKL. The V end was cut by 1 base, the J end by 4 bases, with 13 bases between. The CDR3 spans 15 residues. CDR3 region: CASSQVMAIRETQYF. The CDR3 nucleotides read TGCGCCAGCAGCCAAGTGATGGCAATCCGAGAGACCCAGTACTTC.

The chain joins TRBV2 to TRBJ2-5; 8 positions match TRBD1. The CDR3 is 13 amino acids. V lost 8 bases and J lost 5; bases outside the gene matches: 7. CDR1 is SNHLY and CDR2 is FYNNEI in the germline V gene. The CDR3 nucleotides are TGTGCCAGCCTTCTGGACAGGGCGGAGACCCAGTACTTC. Residues: CASLLDRAETQYF.

The V gene is TRBV6-5, the J gene TRBJ1-2, with 10 bases lining up with TRBD1. With V trimmed by 0 bases and J by 4 bases, 2 bases remained unmatched. The CDR3 has 15 amino acids. Germline CDR1 is MNHEY and CDR2 is SVGAGI. In nucleotides, the CDR3 is TGTGCCAGCAGTTACTCGGGACAGGGGCTCTATGGCTACACCTTC. As protein: CASSYSGQGLYGYTF.

The genes are TRBV6-5 and TRBJ1-2, with D possibly TRBD1 on 5 matching bases. The germline V gene encodes CDR1 MNHEY and CDR2 SVGAGI. The V gene lost 10 bases and the J gene lost 3 bases, with 12 bases spanning the gap. The CDR3 sequence is 12 residues long. The CDR3 bases are TGTGCCATAAGGGGATTTGACTATGGCTACACCTTC. It is translated as CAIRGFDYGYTF.

V gene TRBV7-8 combines with J gene TRBJ2-5; a possible D gene is TRBD1 (5 bases). V was pared by 4 bases and J by 5 bases, with 23 bases between. The V gene's germline CDR1 is SGHVS and CDR2 FQNEAQ. The CDR3 length is 17 residues. CDR3 residues: CASSSVTMTDSRETQYF. The CDR3 nucleotides read TGTGCCAGCAGCTCGGTAACGATGACAGACTCGAGGGAGACCCAGTACTTC. The variable domain in full, completed from reference TRBV7-8 and TRBJ2-5, reads GAGVSQSPRYKVAKRGQDVALRCDPISGHVSLFWYQQALGQGPEFLTYFQNEAQLDKSGLPSDRFFAERPEGSVSTLKIQRTQQEDSAVYLCASSSVTMTDSRETQYFGPGTRLLVL.

In regard to this clone: This sample includes further DNA sequences coding for the same CDR3. This sequence joins TRBV18 and TRBJ2-1, with D maybe TRBD2 (5 bases). Germline CDR1 and CDR2: KGHSH and LQKENI. This CDR3 is 13 amino acids long. V lost 2 bases to trimming and J lost 3 bases, with 5 bases between them. The CDR3 reads CASSPEGYNEQFF. The DNA of the CDR3 is TGTGCCAGCTCACCAGAGGGCTACAATGAGCAGTTCTTC.

The chain has TRBV6-6 and TRBJ1-3; 8 positions match TRBD1. V shed 4 bases and J 3 bases; nucleotides not matched to a gene: 8. The CDR3 contains 16 residues. Per the germline V gene, CDR1 is MNHNY and CDR2 is SVGAGI (reference sequence). The CDR3 spells CASSFGQGGFGNTIYF. The CDR3 region has the DNA TGTGCCAGCAGTTTCGGACAGGGAGGCTTTGGAAACACCATATATTTT.

This chain connects TRBV6-5 to TRBJ2-1; D unresolved. CDR3 length: 14 residues. Germline loops: CDR1 MNHEY, CDR2 SVGAGI. Between the trimmed V and J ends, which lost 7 bases and 4 bases, there was a span of 14 bases. CDR3 nucleotides: TGTGCCAGCATGGTTGCATACTCATACAATGAGCAGTTCTTC. Protein sequence: CASMVAYSYNEQFF.

This chain joins TRBV4-2 and TRBJ1-1; perhaps TRBD1 as D (5 bases). CDR3 size: 16 residues. CDR1 LGHNA and CDR2 YNFKEQ come from the germline V gene. V dropped 1 base and J dropped 0 bases, with 12 bases sitting between them. The CDR3 loop is CASSQGRKGLNTEAFF. CDR3 sequence (DNA): TGTGCCAGCAGCCAAGGAAGAAAGGGGCTGAACACTGAAGCTTTCTTT.

This clone was found once. This chain connects TRBV5-5 to TRBJ2-2, with a tentative D call TRBD1 (5 bases). The V end was cut by 3 bases, the J end by 0 bases, with 12 bases between. The CDR3 length is 16 residues. Germline V gene lookup returns CDR1 SGHKS and CDR2 YYEKEE (reference sequence). The chain's CDR3 is CASSWRQGTNTGELFF. The CDR3 DNA sequence: TGTGCCAGCAGCTGGCGCCAGGGTACGAACACCGGGGAGCTGTTTTTT.